The T cell receptor (beta chain) described here comes from a study of cytomegalovirus exposure and HLA in healthy donors. Study-wide context: Among around 170 million T cells, an earlier analysis found about 100 million unique TCR beta sequences. Study results and caveats: V- and J-gene trimming in TCR beta was tied to a missense DCLRE1C variant by an analysis performed later. In most subjects, TCR beta sequences reportedly gave accurate predictions of HLA-A and HLA-B alleles. There were 160 or so TCR beta chains listed as cytomegalovirus-associated.

The PCR was carried out with 60 Vbeta primers and 13 Jbeta primers. Here immunoSEQ multiplex PCR was the method, and the copy in TCRdb shows in-frame clones only, minus some. The table records 80,000 to 130,000 clones, approximately 77% of them present only once. Germline V lookup: CDR1 ENHRY, CDR2 SYGVKD. This CDR3 region has 15 residues. Trimming pared 6 bases from V and 1 base from J, leaving 16 bases between. As to this clone: Its antigen remains unknown.

The chain links TRBV10-3 to TRBJ2-7; a possible D gene is TRBD1 (7 bases). The clonotype was recovered from a male donor in good health and CMV-seropositive. Sequenced sample: PBMCs. The chain's CDR3 is CAIRGGDSVSYEQYF. DNA of the CDR3: TGTGCCATCAGAGGAGGGGACAGTGTTTCCTACGAGCAGTACTTC.